This T cell receptor beta chain was found in a study of blood T cell repertoires in COVID-19. The wider study: From the United States, Italy and Spain came samples of acute and convalescent COVID-19. The analysed material was cDNA or gDNA that came from T cells, B-cell-depleted T cells, or PBMCs.

Germline V gene data show CDR1 as SQVTM and CDR2 as ANQGSEA. The CDR3 has 12 residues. Trimming left V 3 bases short and J 3 bases short, with 6 bases between. Per the original methods: Estimation of nucleated cell counts relied on the amplification of reference gene primers. This table comes from immunoSEQ multiplex PCR, and its TCRdb copy is limited to in-frame clones, with some not included. V and J calls plus clone size are reproduced from that table; the DNA served to infer D and trimming. This sample has around 70,000 clones; about nine tenths occur once, and the top ten carry 6% to 7%. The V and J genes are TRBV29-1 and TRBJ2-1, with D hard to call. Sequencing used peripheral blood. The sequence derives from a man aged 45-65 years with active COVID-19. The CDR3 coding sequence is TGCAGCGTTGAGCCGGTCTACAATGAGCAGTTCTTC. Amino acids: CSVEPVYNEQFF.